Following are 6 T cell receptor beta chains from one sample sequenced in a study of blood T cell repertoires in COVID-19. The data were produced by immunoSEQ multiplex PCR, yet TCRdb's version contains in-frame clones alone and is incomplete. The sample has under 75,000 clones, around 90% seen once. The sample was peripheral blood. The receptors were sampled from a woman aged 80 or older with active COVID-19.

V usage is TRBV5-1 and J usage is TRBJ2-3; TRBD1 matches 9 bases. Germline lookup yields CDR1 SGHRS and CDR2 YFSETQ. The CDR3 is 14 residues long. The V gene end was trimmed by 2 bases and the J gene end by 4 bases; junction bases not matched to a gene: 2. CDR3 amino acids: CASSFRQGADTQYF. In DNA form, the CDR3 reads TGCGCCAGCAGCTTCAGACAGGGGGCAGATACGCAGTATTTT.

V is TRBV19 and J is TRBJ2-4, with 10 bases matching TRBD2. CDR1 is LNHDA and CDR2 is SQIVND in the germline V gene (reference sequence). Trimming cost V 8 bases and J 6 bases; bases outside gene matches: 7. CDR3 size: 14 residues. CDR3 loop: CASRSSGGLNIQYF. In DNA form, the CDR3 reads TGTGCCAGTCGGTCTAGCGGGGGTCTAAACATTCAGTACTTC.

The chain has TRBV28 and TRBJ2-2; 11 bases align to TRBD2. The V gene's germline CDR1 is MDHEN and CDR2 SYDVKM. V lost 8 bases to trimming and J lost 1 base; unmatched junction nucleotides: 3. This CDR3 has 15 amino acids. The CDR3 DNA is TGTGCCAGCCGCCTAGCGGGGGGGAACACCGGGGAGCTGTTTTTT. Its translation is CASRLAGGNTGELFF.

The chain joins TRBV6-5 to TRBJ2-2, with D uncertain. The CDR3 runs to 15 residues. V dropped 1 base and J dropped 7 bases, with 13 bases sitting between them. Looked up from germline, CDR1 is MNHEY and CDR2 is SVGAGI. CDR3 bases: TGTGCCAGCAGTTACTTCTGGCAGACTGACGGGGAGCTGTTTTTT. Translation gives CASSYFWQTDGELFF.

A note on this clone: Other nucleotide sequences from this sample produce the same CDR3. The chain uses TRBV9 and TRBJ1-6; TRBD1 is a possible D gene (6 bases). V was pared by 0 bases and J by 10 bases, with 17 bases between. This CDR3 contains 16 residues. Looked up from germline, CDR1 is SGDLS and CDR2 is YYNGEE. The CDR3 protein is CASSVGSSDSGSPLHF. CDR3 in DNA: TGTGCCAGCAGCGTAGGATCTTCGGACAGTGGCTCACCCCTCCACTTT.

Points on this clone: A read error may account for a junction end that differs from germline. The genes are TRBV7-7 and TRBJ2-7; the match to TRBD2 covers 10 bases. From germline, CDR1 is SSHAT and CDR2 FNYEAQ (reference sequence). The CDR3 is 13 amino acids. The CDR3 DNA follows: TGTGCTAGCAGCTTAGAAGCGGGGGGGGAGCAGTACTTC. As protein: CASSLEAGGEQYF.